This T cell receptor beta chain derives from a study of T cell responses to AZD1222 COVID-19 vaccine. Study at large: Samples with a second dose at about 4 or about 12 weeks were pooled together.

Assay: immunoSEQ multiplex PCR; the TCRdb copy retains only in-frame clones and omits some. The sample has 150,000 or so clones, about 88% seen once. Germline CDR1 is MNHEY and CDR2 is SMNVEV (reference sequence). CDR3 length: 15 residues. The V gene lost 2 bases and the J gene lost 4 bases, with 15 bases spanning the gap. Specimen: peripheral blood, collected on day 0 of AZD1222 vaccination. The sequence was obtained from an adult in good health. The chain couples TRBV27 to TRBJ2-7; no clear D gene. DNA of the CDR3: TGTGCCAGCAGTTTAGTCCCGAACCCAAGGTACGAGCAGTACTTC. Protein product: CASSLVPNPRYEQYF.